This T cell receptor beta chain is from a study of blood T cells in healthy people across ages. Points from the study as a whole: Per million T cells, TCR beta diversity dropped roughly linearly as age increased.

In the case of this clonotype: The antigen remains unidentified.

Then a second PCR, running about 6 to 12 cycles, was carried out with a sample-barcoded 5' primer and a J-beta primer mix. From the 5' RACE reads, TCRdb called clonotypes with MiXCR, one entry per CDR3 protein. The table includes 800,000 to 950,000 distinct CDR3 sequences, about 29% detected once. The V and J ends lost 7 bases and 11 bases respectively, with 26 bases between them. The CDR3 is made up of 15 amino acids. The germline V gene has CDR1 MDHEN and CDR2 SYDVKM. Separately, the same data were catalogued under a study of T cells of mothers and their children.

V and J are TRBV28 and TRBJ1-1; D possibly corresponds to TRBD1 (5 bases). The clonotype was recovered from a woman between 40 and 55 years old in good health. The sequenced sample consisted of blood. This CDR3 reads CASTNPRGIVVGAFF. CDR3 nucleotide sequence: TGTGCCAGCACCAACCCCCGGGGGATTGTGGTTGGGGCTTTCTTT.